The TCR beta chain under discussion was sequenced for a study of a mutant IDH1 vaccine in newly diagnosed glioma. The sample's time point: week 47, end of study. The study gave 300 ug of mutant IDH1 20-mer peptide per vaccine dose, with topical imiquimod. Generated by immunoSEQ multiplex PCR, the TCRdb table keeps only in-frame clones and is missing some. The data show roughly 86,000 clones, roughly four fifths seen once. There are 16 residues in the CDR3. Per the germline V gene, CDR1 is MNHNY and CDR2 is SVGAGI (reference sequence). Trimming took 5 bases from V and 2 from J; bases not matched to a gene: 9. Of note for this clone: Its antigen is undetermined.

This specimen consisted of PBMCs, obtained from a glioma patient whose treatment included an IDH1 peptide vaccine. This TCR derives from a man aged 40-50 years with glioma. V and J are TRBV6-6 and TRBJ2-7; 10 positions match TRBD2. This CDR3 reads CASSRTSGKLAYEQYF. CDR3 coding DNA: TGTGCCAGCAGTCGAACTAGCGGGAAATTGGCCTACGAGCAGTACTTC.